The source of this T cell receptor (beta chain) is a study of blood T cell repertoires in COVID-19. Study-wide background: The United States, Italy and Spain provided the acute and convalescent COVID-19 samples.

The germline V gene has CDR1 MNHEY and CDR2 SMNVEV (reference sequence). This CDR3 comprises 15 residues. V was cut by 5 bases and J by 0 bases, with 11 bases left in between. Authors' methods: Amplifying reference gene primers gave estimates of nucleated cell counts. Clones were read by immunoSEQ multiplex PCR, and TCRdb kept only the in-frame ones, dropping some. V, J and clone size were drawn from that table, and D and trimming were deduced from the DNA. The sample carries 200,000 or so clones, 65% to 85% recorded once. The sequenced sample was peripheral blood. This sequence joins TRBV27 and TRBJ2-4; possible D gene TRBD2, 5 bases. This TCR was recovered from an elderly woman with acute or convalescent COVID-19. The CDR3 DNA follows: TGTGCCAGCAGTCTTAGCGAGTTAGCCAAAAACATTCAGTACTTC. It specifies CASSLSELAKNIQYF.